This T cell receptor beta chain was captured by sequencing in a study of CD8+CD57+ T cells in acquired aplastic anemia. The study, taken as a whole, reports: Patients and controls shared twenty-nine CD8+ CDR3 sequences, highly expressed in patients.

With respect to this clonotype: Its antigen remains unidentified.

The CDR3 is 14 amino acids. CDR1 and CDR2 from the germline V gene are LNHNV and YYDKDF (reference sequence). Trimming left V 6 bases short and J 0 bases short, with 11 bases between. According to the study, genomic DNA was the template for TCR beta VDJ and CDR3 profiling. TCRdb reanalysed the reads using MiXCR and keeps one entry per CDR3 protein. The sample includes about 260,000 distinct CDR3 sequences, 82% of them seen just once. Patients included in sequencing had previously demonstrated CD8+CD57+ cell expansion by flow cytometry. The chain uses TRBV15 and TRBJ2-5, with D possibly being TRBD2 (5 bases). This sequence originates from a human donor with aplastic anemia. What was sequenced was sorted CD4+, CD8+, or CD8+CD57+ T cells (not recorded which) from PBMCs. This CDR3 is CATRGAADQETQYF. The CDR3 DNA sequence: TGTGCCACCAGGGGAGCGGCGGACCAAGAGACCCAGTACTTC.